A selection of T cell receptor beta chains follows, all from one sample in a study of cytomegalovirus exposure and HLA in healthy donors. Using immunoSEQ multiplex PCR, the repertoire was profiled, and TCRdb retains in-frame clones only, with some absent. In the table there are 200,000 or so clones, roughly 84% of which are singletons. The sample taken for sequencing was PBMCs. These receptor sequences come from a woman aged 25 to 39 in good health and CMV-seropositive. CDR3s include the opening cysteine and the closing phenylalanine or tryptophan. Fields, in order: J gene, D gene, V gene, clone size, CDR3 DNA, CDR3 protein. D genes are given only for firm matches. Size is omitted from some rows. Given values are once, few, many or a class for expanded clones.

TRBJ2-1	TRBD2	TRBV27	NA	TGTGCCAGCAGTTCCAGGGGACTAGCGCCGAATGAGCAGTTCTTC	CASSSRGLAPNEQFF
TRBJ2-1	NA	TRBV7-9	NA	TGTGCCAGCAGCTTAGTCCAGGGTGGGTACAATGAGCAGTTCTTC	CASSLVQGGYNEQFF
TRBJ1-2	TRBD1	TRBV19	NA	TGTGCCAGTGGCCGGGACAGGGGATATGGCTACACCTTC	CASGRDRGYGYTF
TRBJ2-1	TRBD2	TRBV28	NA	TGTGCCAGCAGGACGCACCCGGGACTAGCGGGTTTCAATGAGCAGTTCTTC	CASRTHPGLAGFNEQFF
TRBJ2-7	NA	TRBV30	NA	TGTGCCTTTCGACCCCCGACAACCTACGAGCAGTACTTC	CAFRPPTTYEQYF
TRBJ2-7	TRBD2	TRBV29-1	NA	TGCAGCGTTGAAGATGTGGGAGGGGTCGAGCAGTACTTC	CSVEDVGGVEQYF
TRBJ1-4	NA	TRBV9	NA	TGTGCCAGCAGCTTACAGGGTAAAGGGACTAATGAAAAACTGTTTTTT	CASSLQGKGTNEKLFF
TRBJ2-1	NA	TRBV27	once	TGTGCCAGCAGTTTAATGGCTAGAAATGAGCAGTTCTTC	CASSLMARNEQFF
TRBJ2-5	NA	TRBV5-6	NA	TGTGCCAGCAGCTCGCAAGAGACCCAGTACTTC	CASSSQETQYF
TRBJ2-7	TRBD1	TRBV6-1	NA	TGTGCCAGCAGTCTCCTACAGGGGGCGATGAACGAGCAGTACTTC	CASSLLQGAMNEQYF
TRBJ1-1	NA	TRBV27	NA	TGTGCCAGCAGTTTTGGGGGGATCGGTGAAGCTTTCTTT	CASSFGGIGEAFF
TRBJ1-4	NA	TRBV5-1	NA	TGCGCCAGCAGCCCCCAAGACCCGGGGGGTGAAAAACTGTTTTTT	CASSPQDPGGEKLFF
TRBJ2-3	NA	TRBV19	NA	TGTGCCAGTAGCCAGGGGTATGGCACAGATACGCAGTATTTT	CASSQGYGTDTQYF
TRBJ1-1	TRBD1	TRBV5-8	NA	TGTGCCAGCAGCTTCTGGGACAGGGCCTGGAACACTGAAGCTTTCTTT	CASSFWDRAWNTEAFF
TRBJ2-7	TRBD1	TRBV30	few	TGTGCCTGGAGTTCCGGGACAGGACACTACGAGCAGTACTTC	CAWSSGTGHYEQYF
TRBJ1-5	NA	TRBV28	NA	TGTGCCAGCAGTCCATCCGGGACAACGTATAGCAATCAGCCCCAGCATTTT	CASSPSGTTYSNQPQHF
TRBJ1-2	NA	TRBV7-2	NA	TGTGCCAGCAGCCCTATCGTCTATGGCTACACCTTC	CASSPIVYGYTF
TRBJ2-2	NA	TRBV20-1	NA	TGCAGTGCTAGTTCTTCCGGGGAGCTGTTTTTT	CSASSSGELFF
TRBJ2-3	TRBD1	TRBV9	NA	TGTGCCAGCAGCCCAGGACAGGGAGGCTTAGATACGCAGTATTTT	CASSPGQGGLDTQYF
TRBJ2-7	NA	TRBV7-6	NA	TGTGCCAGCAGCTTAGAACACGACAGACCCTACGAGCAGTACTTC	CASSLEHDRPYEQYF
TRBJ2-1	NA	TRBV5-1	NA	TGCGCCAGCAGCTTGGAGGACTTCAATGAGCAGTTCTTC	CASSLEDFNEQFF
TRBJ2-6	TRBD1	TRBV5-1	many	TGCGCCAGCAGCTGGACAGGAATTAGCTCTGGGGCCAACGTCCTGACTTTC	CASSWTGISSGANVLTF